Below are 5 T cell receptor beta chains sequenced from a single sample in a study of T cells in tumors after PD-1 blockade. Using immunoSEQ multiplex PCR, the repertoire was profiled, and TCRdb retains in-frame clones only, with some absent. Of over 30,000 clones in the sample, around 78% were seen once. The specimen comprised PBMCs, sampled before anti-PD-1 treatment. Every receptor here comes from a human donor with basal cell carcinoma.

This clone has just one count. CDR3 amino acids: CATSDTTRDGGWDIQYF. The DNA for the CDR3 is TGTGCCACCAGTGATACGACCCGGGACGGCGGGTGGGACATTCAGTACTTC. The V and J genes are TRBV24-1 and TRBJ2-4; D possibly uses TRBD1 or TRBD2 (5 bases each). Germline V gene data show CDR1 as KGHDR and CDR2 as SFDVKD. There are 17 residues in the CDR3. V lost 3 bases and J lost 8, with 22 bases in between.

The chain employs TRBV6-2 or TRBV6-3 and TRBJ1-2, with a weak D call TRBD1 (5 bases). The CDR3 is made up of 13 amino acids. Germline CDR1 MNHEY, CDR2 SVGEGT. V was clipped by 2 bases and J by 6 bases, with 10 bases between them. This CDR3 is CASSYLGDDGYTF. CDR3 DNA sequence: TGTGCCAGCAGTTACCTGGGGGATGATGGCTACACCTTC.

V usage is TRBV6-2 or TRBV6-3 and J usage is TRBJ1-5; no clear D. CDR1 is MNHEY, CDR2 SVGEGT, per germline. The CDR3 sequence is 16 residues long. V gave up 0 bases and J gave up 7 bases, with 16 bases separating them. CDR3 bases: TGTGCCAGCAGTTACTCGATTTCCTGGGTTCCACAGCCCCAGCATTTT. As protein: CASSYSISWVPQPQHF.

This chain links TRBV6-5 with TRBJ1-2; the D gene is possibly TRBD1 (6 bases). Per the germline V gene, CDR1 is MNHEY and CDR2 is SVGAGI. V dropped 7 bases and J dropped 4 bases, with 16 bases sitting between them. The CDR3 contains 14 residues. CDR3 DNA sequence: TGTGCCAGCACCAAGGGGGGGCCAGGCTATGGCTACACCTTC. Its translation is CASTKGGPGYGYTF.

The genes are TRBV19 and TRBJ1-1; D uncertain. V lost 3 bases, J lost 1 base, and 9 bases lay in between. CDR3 length: 14 amino acids. Germline assignment: CDR1 LNHDA and CDR2 SQIVND (reference sequence). CDR3 in DNA: TGTGCCAGTAGTATCCTGTACCGGAACACTGAAGCTTTCTTT. It specifies CASSILYRNTEAFF.